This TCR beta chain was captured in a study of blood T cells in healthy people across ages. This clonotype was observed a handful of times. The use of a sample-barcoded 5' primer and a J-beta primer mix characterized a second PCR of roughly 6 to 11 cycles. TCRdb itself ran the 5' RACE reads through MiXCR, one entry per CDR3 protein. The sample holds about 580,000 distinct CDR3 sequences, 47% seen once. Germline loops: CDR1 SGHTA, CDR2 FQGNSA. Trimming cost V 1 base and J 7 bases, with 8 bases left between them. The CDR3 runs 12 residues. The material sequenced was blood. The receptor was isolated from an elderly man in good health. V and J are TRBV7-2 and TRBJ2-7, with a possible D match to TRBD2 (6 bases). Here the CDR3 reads CASSLVAGEQYF. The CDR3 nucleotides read TGTGCCAGCAGCTTAGTCGCGGGGGAGCAGTACTTC.